This TCR beta chain was sequenced during a study of graft-versus-host responses after intestinal transplantation. For the study at large: Recipients had multivisceral, liver-intestinal, or isolated intestinal transplants. The whole recipient group had anti-thymocyte globulin induction followed by tacrolimus and steroids for approximately three years.

Study-level points and caveats: Within the allografts of patients who had graft-donor T cell macrochimerism, graft-versus-host to host-versus-graft clonal ratios were high.

Method: immunoSEQ multiplex PCR; TCRdb's copy keeps in-frame clones and lacks some. The data hold more than 2,000 clones, with roughly 28% observed a single time. The CDR3 contains 13 residues. The J segment lost 4 bases and the V segment lost 8 bases, leaving 8 bases of the junction unmatched. The germline V gene has CDR1 MNHNY and CDR2 SVGAGI (reference sequence). The sample consisted of alloreactive CD4+ T cells from a mixed lymphocyte reaction culture, taken before transplantation. The subset was: CFSE-low proliferating T cells sorted from roughly six-day pre-transplant mixed lymphocyte reaction (GvH or HvG direction). The sequence derives from a human patient who was an organ donor for intestinal transplantation. The chain employs TRBV6-6 and TRBJ2-7, with 7 bases aligning to TRBD2. This chain's CDR3 is CASGRGLSYEQYF. The CDR3 nucleotides are TGTGCCAGCGGGAGGGGCTTAAGTTACGAGCAGTACTTC.